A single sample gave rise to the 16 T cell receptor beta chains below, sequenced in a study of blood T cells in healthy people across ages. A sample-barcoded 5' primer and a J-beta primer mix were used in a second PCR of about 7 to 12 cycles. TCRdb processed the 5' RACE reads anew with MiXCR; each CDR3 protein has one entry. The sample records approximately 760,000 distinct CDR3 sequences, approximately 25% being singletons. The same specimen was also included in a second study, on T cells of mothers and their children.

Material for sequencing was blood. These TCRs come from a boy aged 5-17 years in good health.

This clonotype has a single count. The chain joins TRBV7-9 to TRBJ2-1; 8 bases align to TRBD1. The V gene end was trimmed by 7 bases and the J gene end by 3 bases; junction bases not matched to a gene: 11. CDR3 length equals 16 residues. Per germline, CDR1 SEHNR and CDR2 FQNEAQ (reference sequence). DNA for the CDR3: TGTGCCAGCATCCCCAACTGGGGACAGGTCTACAATGAGCAGTTCTTC. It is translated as CASIPNWGQVYNEQFF.

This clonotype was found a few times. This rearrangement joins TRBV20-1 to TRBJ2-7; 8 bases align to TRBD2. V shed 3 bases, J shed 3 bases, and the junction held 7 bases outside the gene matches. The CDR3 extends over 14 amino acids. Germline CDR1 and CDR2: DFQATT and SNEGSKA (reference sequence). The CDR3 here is CSARSKRESYEQYF. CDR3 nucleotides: TGCAGTGCTAGGAGTAAGCGGGAGAGCTACGAGCAGTACTTC.

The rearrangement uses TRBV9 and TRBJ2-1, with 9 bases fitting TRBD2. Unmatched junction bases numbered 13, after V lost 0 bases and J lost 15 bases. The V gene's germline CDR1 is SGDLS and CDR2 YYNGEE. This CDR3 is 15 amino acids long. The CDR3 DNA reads TGTGCCAGCAGCGTAGAGGTTGAGTCTCTAGCGGGGCTGTTCTTC. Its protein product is CASSVEVESLAGLFF.

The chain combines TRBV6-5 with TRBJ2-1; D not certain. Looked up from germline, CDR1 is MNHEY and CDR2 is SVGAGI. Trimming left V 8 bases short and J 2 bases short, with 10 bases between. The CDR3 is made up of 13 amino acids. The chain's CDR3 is CASASPTYNEQFF. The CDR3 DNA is TGTGCCAGCGCTAGTCCCACCTACAATGAGCAGTTCTTC.

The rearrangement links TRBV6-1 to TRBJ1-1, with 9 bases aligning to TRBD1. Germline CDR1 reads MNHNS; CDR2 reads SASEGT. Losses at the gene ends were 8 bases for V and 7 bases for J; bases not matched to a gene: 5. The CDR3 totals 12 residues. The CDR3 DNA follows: TGTGCCAGCGGACAGGGGTGGAGTGAAGCTTTCTTT. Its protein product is CASGQGWSEAFF.

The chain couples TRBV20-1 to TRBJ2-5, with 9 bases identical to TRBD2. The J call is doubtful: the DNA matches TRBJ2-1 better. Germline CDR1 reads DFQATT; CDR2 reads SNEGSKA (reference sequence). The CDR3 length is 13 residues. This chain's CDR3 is CSAYGTSLNEQFF. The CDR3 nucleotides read TGCAGTGCTTACGGGACTAGCCTTAATGAGCAGTTCTTC.

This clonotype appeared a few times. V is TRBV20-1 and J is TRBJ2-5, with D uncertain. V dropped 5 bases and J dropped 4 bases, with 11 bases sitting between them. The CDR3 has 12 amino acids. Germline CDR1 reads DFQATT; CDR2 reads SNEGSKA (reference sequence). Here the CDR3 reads CSARRSAETQYF. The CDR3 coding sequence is TGCAGTGCTCGCAGATCCGCAGAGACCCAGTACTTC.

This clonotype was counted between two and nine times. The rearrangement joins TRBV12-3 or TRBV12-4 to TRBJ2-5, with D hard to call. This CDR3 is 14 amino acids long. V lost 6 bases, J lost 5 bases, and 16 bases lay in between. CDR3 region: CASSAALGRETQYF. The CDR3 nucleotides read TGTGCCAGCAGCGCAGCCCTAGGGCGGGAGACCCAGTACTTC.

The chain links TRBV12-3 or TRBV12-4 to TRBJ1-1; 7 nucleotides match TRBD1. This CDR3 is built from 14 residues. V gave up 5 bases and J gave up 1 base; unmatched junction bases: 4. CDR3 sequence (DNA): TGTGCCAGCAGTACTAGGACAGGGAACACTGAAGCTTTCTTT. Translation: CASSTRTGNTEAFF.

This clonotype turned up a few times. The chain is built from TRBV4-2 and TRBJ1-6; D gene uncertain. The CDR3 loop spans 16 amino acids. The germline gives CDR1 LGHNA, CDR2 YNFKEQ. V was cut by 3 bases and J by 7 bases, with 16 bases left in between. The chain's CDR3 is CASSHIRREWNSPLHF. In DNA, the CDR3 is TGTGCCAGCAGCCACATAAGGAGGGAATGGAATTCACCCCTCCACTTT.

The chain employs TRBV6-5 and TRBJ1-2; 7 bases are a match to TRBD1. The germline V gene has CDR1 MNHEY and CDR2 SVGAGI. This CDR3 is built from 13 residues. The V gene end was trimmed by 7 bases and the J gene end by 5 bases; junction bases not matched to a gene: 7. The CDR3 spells CASTRGPSYGYTF. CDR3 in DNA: TGTGCCAGCACTAGGGGGCCTTCGTATGGCTACACCTTC.

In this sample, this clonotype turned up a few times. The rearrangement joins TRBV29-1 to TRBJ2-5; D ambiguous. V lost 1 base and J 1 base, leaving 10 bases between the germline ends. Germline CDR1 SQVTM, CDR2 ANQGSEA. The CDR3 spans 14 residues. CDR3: CSVEGRVSQETQYF. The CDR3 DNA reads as TGCAGCGTTGAAGGGCGAGTTTCCCAAGAGACCCAGTACTTC.

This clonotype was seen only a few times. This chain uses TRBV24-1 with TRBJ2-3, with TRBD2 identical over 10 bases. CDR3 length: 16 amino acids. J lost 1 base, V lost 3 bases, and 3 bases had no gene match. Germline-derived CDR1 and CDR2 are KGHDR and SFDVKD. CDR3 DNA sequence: TGTGCCACCAGTGATGGGCTAGCGGGGGGCACAGATACGCAGTATTTT. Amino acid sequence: CATSDGLAGGTDTQYF.

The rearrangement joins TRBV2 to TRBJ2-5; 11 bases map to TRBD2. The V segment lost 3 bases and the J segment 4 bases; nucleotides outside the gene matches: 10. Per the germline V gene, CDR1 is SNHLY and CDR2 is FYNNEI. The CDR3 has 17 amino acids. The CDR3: CASSEDSGGAIGETQYF. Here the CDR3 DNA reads TGTGCCAGCAGTGAGGATAGCGGGGGGGCAATAGGAGAGACCCAGTACTTC.

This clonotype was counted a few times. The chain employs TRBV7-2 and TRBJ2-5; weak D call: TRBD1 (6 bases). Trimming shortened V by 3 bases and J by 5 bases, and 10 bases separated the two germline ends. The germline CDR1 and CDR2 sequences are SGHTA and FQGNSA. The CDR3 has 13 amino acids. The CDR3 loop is CASSFWTDETQYF. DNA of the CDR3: TGTGCCAGCAGCTTTTGGACAGATGAGACCCAGTACTTC.

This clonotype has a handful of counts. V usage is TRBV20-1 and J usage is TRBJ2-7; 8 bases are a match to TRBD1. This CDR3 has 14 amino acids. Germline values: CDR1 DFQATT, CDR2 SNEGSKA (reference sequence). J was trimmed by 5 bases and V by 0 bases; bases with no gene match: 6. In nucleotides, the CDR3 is TGCAGTGCTAGAGATGGTCAGGGGGCCAACGAGCAGTACTTC. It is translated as CSARDGQGANEQYF.